The 6 T cell receptor beta chains given below trace back to one sample, sequenced in a study of T cell responses to AZD1222 COVID-19 vaccine. TCRdb's copy holds only in-frame clones and misses some; the assay was immunoSEQ multiplex PCR. The sample shows around 110,000 clones, approximately 90% of them seen only once. This specimen was peripheral blood, taken on day 0 of AZD1222 vaccination. The receptor source for this set is an adult in good health.

CDR3 sequence reads: CASSQDSPRTGVSQPQHF. As DNA, the CDR3 is TGCGCCAGCAGCCAAGACAGCCCCCGAACAGGGGTGAGTCAGCCCCAGCATTTT. The chain is built from TRBV4-1 and TRBJ1-5; TRBD1 agrees at 7 bases. V shed 0 bases and J 6 bases; nucleotides not matched to a gene: 14. This CDR3 spans 18 amino acids. The germline gives CDR1 MGHRA, CDR2 YSYEKL.

The V call is TRBV12-3 or TRBV12-4, the J call TRBJ1-4, with D possibly matching TRBD1 (5 bases). The length of the CDR3 is 13 residues. With 6 bases removed from V and 8 bases from J, the gap between germline ends came to 13 bases. The CDR3 loop is CASSREAGEKLFF. In nucleotides, the CDR3 is TGTGCCAGCAGCAGGGAGGCGGGCGAAAAACTGTTTTTT.

The DNA for the CDR3 is TGTGCCAGCAGCCCGTCCCGAGACAGTAGGCACACCATATATTTT. This translates into CASSPSRDSRHTIYF. This rearrangement joins TRBV5-4 to TRBJ1-3; D is perhaps TRBD1 (5 bases). Trimming left V 4 bases short and J 8 bases short, with 19 bases between. The CDR3 spans 15 residues. Germline values: CDR1 SGHNT, CDR2 YYREEE (reference sequence). The full variable domain, in which reference TRBV5-4 and TRBJ1-3 provide the parts outside the CDR3, is ETGVTQSPTHLIKTRGQQVTLRCSSQSGHNTVSWYQQALGQGPQFIFQYYREEENGRGNFPPRFSGLQFPNYSSELNVNALELDDSALYLCASSPSRDSRHTIYFGEGSWLTVV.

Details on this clone: A junction boundary mismatches the germline segment, possibly from a read error. V gene TRBV27 combines with J gene TRBJ2-2, with 7 bases fitting TRBD2. The CDR3 is 17 residues long. Germline assignment: CDR1 MNHEY and CDR2 SMNVEV (reference sequence). CDR3 sequence: CASSLSGTPGGAGELFF. The CDR3 DNA reads TGTGCCAGCAGTCTATCCGGGACCCCGGGGGGAGCCGGGGAGCTGTTTTTT.

The chain employs TRBV4-3 and TRBJ1-3; D might be TRBD1 (5 bases). Deletions cut 2 bases from V and 3 bases from J, with 14 bases between. The CDR3 totals 16 residues. The germline CDR1 and CDR2 sequences are LGHNA and YSLEER. Here the CDR3 DNA reads TGCGCCAGCAGCCAAAATGCCGCAGGGAATGGAAACACCATATATTTT. Encoded protein: CASSQNAAGNGNTIYF.

The rearrangement uses TRBV30 and TRBJ1-5, with D unclear. CDR1 is GTSNPN, CDR2 SVGIG, per germline (reference sequence). Trimming left V 0 bases short and J 2 bases short, with 8 bases between. CDR3 size: 14 residues. CDR3 coding DNA: TGTGCCTGGAGTGTCATGTCGGGCAATCAGCCCCAGCATTTT. Translating it yields CAWSVMSGNQPQHF.